The clone carrying this T cell receptor (beta chain) was counted once. The antigen is undetermined. Germline V gene sequence: CDR1 SQVTM, CDR2 ANQGSEA. The CDR3 has 14 amino acids. V shed 7 bases, J shed 2 bases, and the junction held 9 bases outside the gene matches. Alongside a J-beta primer mix, a sample-barcoded 5' primer served in a second PCR lasting 7 to 11 cycles. Any given sample supplied a minimum of 3 million CDR3-containing paired-end reads. From the 5' RACE reads, TCRdb called clonotypes with MiXCR, one entry per CDR3 protein. The sample carries about 640,000 distinct CDR3 sequences, 45% to 65% recorded once. The data stem from a study of blood T cells in healthy people across ages. Ranging in age from about 6 to 90, the donors were healthy Caucasian individuals from Russia. Points from the study as a whole: It was found that TCR beta diversity correlated strongly with the percentage of naive T cells.

The origin of this receptor is a man between 60 and 75 years old in good health. The sequenced material came from blood. The genes are TRBV29-1 and TRBJ1-1; 8 positions agree with TRBD1. CDR3 sequence: CSAPTDRGNTEAFF. CDR3 in DNA: TGCAGCGCTCCAACCGACAGGGGAAACACTGAAGCTTTCTTT. Complete variable domain (other parts from reference TRBV29-1 and TRBJ1-1): SAVISQKPSRDICQRGTSLTIQCQVDSQVTMMFWYRQQPGQSLTLIATANQGSEATYESGFVIDKFPISRPNLTFSTLTVSNMSPEDSSIYLCSAPTDRGNTEAFFGQGTRLTVV.